A selection of T cell receptor beta chains follows, all from one sample in a study of blood T cells in healthy people across ages. TCRdb re-called the 5' RACE reads with MiXCR, one entry per CDR3 protein. The table has 1.5 million to 2 million distinct CDR3 sequences, almost 35% seen once; the top ten hold approximately 10%. The sequenced sample was blood. These receptors were collected from a woman under 40 in good health. CDR3s include the opening cysteine and the closing phenylalanine or tryptophan. A D gene is named only where the DNA matches it firmly. The size entry is marked missing in some rows and otherwise reads once, few, many or a size class.

TGTGCCAGCAGTCCATTGGGCGAGCGGGGGGGTCTGGAGACCCAGTACTTC,CASSPLGERGGLETQYF,.,TRBJ2-5,TRBD2,TRBV27
TGTGCCAGCAACTTATCAGGGGCCTATGGCTACACCTTC,CASNLSGAYGYTF,.,TRBJ1-2,.,TRBV5-8
TGTGCCAGCAGTGACGCACTAGCGGGGGTAACTGAGACCCAGTACTTC,CASSDALAGVTETQYF,.,TRBJ2-5,TRBD2,TRBV6-1
TGCGCCAGCAGCCAAGATCGTGAAGGCTTGAGCTCCTACGAGCAGTACTTC,CASSQDREGLSSYEQYF,many,TRBJ2-7,.,TRBV4-1
TGTGCCACCAGGAAGGGGACAGCTAACACCGGGGAGCTGTTTTTT,CATRKGTANTGELFF,.,TRBJ2-2,TRBD1,TRBV15
TGTGCCAGCAGTCCAGGGACAGGGGCCACAGATACGCAGTATTTT,CASSPGTGATDTQYF,many,TRBJ2-3,TRBD1,TRBV27
TGCAGTGCTACTGGGCCGGGGTACAATGAGCAGTTCTTC,CSATGPGYNEQFF,.,TRBJ2-1,.,TRBV20-1
TGCAGTGCTAAGGGCTCCTACGAGCAGTACTTC,CSAKGSYEQYF,many,TRBJ2-7,.,TRBV20-1
TGTGCCAGCAGCTCTAGCGGGACTGTCTCCTACGAGCAGTACTTC,CASSSSGTVSYEQYF,.,TRBJ2-7,TRBD2,TRBV7-2
TGCAGCGTTTTTCGCTCTGAGGGCCGGACTGAAGCTTTCTTT,CSVFRSEGRTEAFF,.,TRBJ1-1,.,TRBV29-1
TGCAGCGTTGGAACAGGGATGAGCACTGAAGCTTTCTTT,CSVGTGMSTEAFF,once,TRBJ1-1,.,TRBV29-1
TGCGCCAGCAGCCACGTGGGACGAAGCAAACTAGAACAAGAGACCCAGTACTTC,CASSHVGRSKLEQETQYF,.,TRBJ2-5,.,TRBV4-1
TGTGCCAGCAGCCAAACTTTGGGGGGAATCCTCGGACACTGTGGCTACACCTTC,CASSQTLGGILGHCGYTF,.,TRBJ1-2,.,TRBV3-1
TGCAGTGCTAACCTACAGGGTATGAGGAGCACTGAAGCTTTCTTT,CSANLQGMRSTEAFF,few,TRBJ1-1,.,TRBV20-1
TGTGCCAGCAGTTTTTTGGGTCAGCCCCAGCATTTT,CASSFLGQPQHF,many,TRBJ1-5,.,TRBV27
TGTGCCAGCAGTCAGGACTGGGGATTGACCGGGGAGCTGTTTTTT,CASSQDWGLTGELFF,.,TRBJ2-2,.,TRBV6-5
TGCGCCAGCAGCCAAGAAAGGGTACTCGGGGTCTATGGCTACACCTTC,CASSQERVLGVYGYTF,.,TRBJ1-2,.,TRBV4-1